This TCR beta chain stems from a study of CD8+CD57+ T cells in acquired aplastic anemia. Researchers used genomic DNA as the template to profile TCR beta VDJ and CDR3. TCRdb reanalysed the reads using MiXCR and keeps one entry per CDR3 protein. The sample lists approximately 250,000 distinct CDR3 sequences; roughly 80% were seen once. Germline V gene lookup returns CDR1 SGHVS and CDR2 FNYEAQ. The CDR3 has 13 residues if both end residues are counted. A remark on this clonotype: The CDR3 end shows no conserved phenylalanine or tryptophan, and so a read error is likely. The DNA is omitted, as the CDR3 cannot be located on it reliably, and the CDR3 follows TCRdb's listing.

Patients chosen for sequencing had CD8+CD57+ cells that had expanded, as shown by flow cytometry. Input material: sorted CD4+, CD8+, or CD8+CD57+ T cells (not recorded which) from PBMCs. The clonotype was recovered from a human donor with aplastic anemia. The gene calls are TRBV7-6 and TRBJ1-1. The CDR3 sequence is CASSYGSREAFFG.